The 6 T cell receptor beta chains below all came from one sample that was sequenced in a study of CD8+CD57+ T cells in acquired aplastic anemia. Genomic DNA, the template, was used for profiling of the TCR beta VDJ and CDR3. Each CDR3 protein is one row after TCRdb ran MiXCR on the reads. The sample comprises 200,000 to 250,000 distinct CDR3 sequences, approximately 60% of which are singletons, and approximately 30% rests with the top ten. The material sequenced was sorted CD4+, CD8+, or CD8+CD57+ T cells (not recorded which) from PBMCs. The receptors here all came from a human donor in good health.

The table lists this clonotype with many counts. This chain uses TRBV5-4 with TRBJ2-7, with D maybe TRBD1 (6 bases). The germline V gene encodes CDR1 SGHNT and CDR2 YYREEE (reference sequence). Trimming stripped 2 bases from V and 3 bases from J, with 15 bases between. This CDR3 is built from 15 residues. As DNA, the CDR3 is TGTGCCAGCAGCTTTTCAGGGACACCCGTCTACGAGCAGTACTTC. It translates to CASSFSGTPVYEQYF.

The rearrangement links TRBV5-1 to TRBJ2-1, with 9 bases that match TRBD1. CDR3 size: 13 residues. With 7 bases clipped from V and 7 bases from J, the junction kept 6 bases outside the gene matches. CDR1 and CDR2 from the germline V gene are SGHRS and YFSETQ. CDR3 nucleotide sequence: TGCGCCAGCTCTAGGACAGGGGATAATGAGCAGTTCTTC. Translated, it gives CASSRTGDNEQFF.

The chain joins TRBV15 to TRBJ2-7; 11 bases agree with TRBD1. V was pared by 2 bases and J by 6 bases, with 3 bases of the junction left unmatched. Germline lookup yields CDR1 LNHNV and CDR2 YYDKDF (reference sequence). CDR3 length equals 14 residues. The CDR3 DNA reads TGTGCCACCAGCAGACCGGGACAGGGGGGCGAGCAGTACTTC. Its translation is CATSRPGQGGEQYF. The full variable domain, with the rest looked up from reference TRBV15 and TRBJ2-7, is DAMVIQNPRYQVTQFGKPVTLSCSQTLNHNVMYWYQQKSSQAPKLLFHYYDKDFNNEADTPDNFQSRRPNTSFCFLDIRSPGLGDTAMYLCATSRPGQGGEQYFGPGTRLTVT.

V gene TRBV24-1 combines with J gene TRBJ2-3; D is possibly TRBD1 (6 bases). Germline CDR1 is KGHDR and CDR2 is SFDVKD. V dropped 9 bases and J dropped 4 bases, with 16 bases sitting between them. The CDR3 extends over 14 amino acids. The CDR3, as DNA: TGTGCCACCCCGACAGGCCCTTGCCCAGATACGCAGTATTTT. It is translated as CATPTGPCPDTQYF.

As for this clonotype: Possible read error: a much larger clone is one base away. This sequence joins TRBV10-3 and TRBJ1-2; 10 bases are a match to TRBD1. CDR3 length equals 14 residues. Germline-derived CDR1 and CDR2 are ENHRY and SYGVKD. J gave up 8 bases and V 5 bases, and 8 bases lay outside the gene matches. The CDR3 sequence: CAISYWGQGLGYTF. The CDR3 DNA reads as TGTGCCATCAGTTACTGGGGACAGGGGTTGGGCTACACCTTC.

On this clonotype: A much more abundant neighbour one base away suggests this may be a read error. The chain employs TRBV19 and TRBJ1-2, with D hard to call. Germline V gene lookup returns CDR1 LNHDA and CDR2 SQIVND (reference sequence). The CDR3 length is 12 residues. V was trimmed by 4 bases and J by 3 bases, leaving 6 bases between them. CDR3 in DNA: TGTGCCAGTAGTAGGGAGTACTATGGCTACACCTTC. Protein product: CASSREYYGYTF.